The next 26 T cell receptor beta chains were all read from a single sample in a study of blood T cells in healthy people across ages. For the second PCR, which ran for about 6 to 12 cycles, a sample-barcoded 5' primer and a J-beta primer mix were used. TCRdb reprocessed the 5' RACE reads with MiXCR, giving one entry per CDR3 protein. In the table there are fewer than 1 million distinct CDR3 sequences, around 42% of which are singletons. The sequencing sample was made of blood. Receptor source: a man in his fifties or sixties in good health.

The chain couples TRBV5-1 to TRBJ2-3; 9 bases match TRBD2. The CDR3 has 16 residues. Germline CDR1 is SGHRS and CDR2 is YFSETQ. J gave up 2 bases and V 4 bases, and 8 bases lay outside the gene matches. In DNA, the CDR3 is TGCGCCAGCAGCCCCGGGACTAGCCTTACCACAGATACGCAGTATTTT. Amino acids: CASSPGTSLTTDTQYF.

This chain connects TRBV27 to TRBJ2-7, with 8 bases lining up with TRBD1. CDR3 length equals 14 residues. J lost 5 bases, V lost 6 bases, and 9 bases had no gene match. Germline V CDR1 and CDR2: MNHEY, SMNVEV (reference sequence). CDR3 DNA: TGTGCCAGCAGACCCGGACAGGGCGCCCACGAGCAGTACTTC. It encodes CASRPGQGAHEQYF.

The chain employs TRBV7-9 and TRBJ1-2; D might be TRBD1 (5 bases). With 5 bases removed from V and 7 bases from J, the gap between germline ends came to 11 bases. CDR1 is SEHNR and CDR2 is FQNEAQ in the germline V gene (reference sequence). The CDR3 spans 12 residues. The CDR3 sequence: CASSPSGGGYTF. CDR3 sequence (DNA): TGTGCCAGCAGCCCCTCCGGGGGTGGCTACACCTTC.

This clonotype appeared a few times. The rearrangement links TRBV6-2 or TRBV6-3 to TRBJ2-4, with D possibly matching TRBD1 (6 bases). Germline assignment: CDR1 MNHEY and CDR2 SVGEGT. V shed 2 bases and J shed 6 bases, with 14 bases lying between them. The CDR3 loop spans 15 amino acids. CDR3 sequence reads: CASSYVTGLGNIQYF. In nucleotides, the CDR3 is TGTGCCAGCAGTTACGTAACAGGGTTAGGAAACATTCAGTACTTC.

The V call is TRBV29-1, the J call TRBJ2-1; no firm D call. The V end was cut by 2 bases, the J end by 3 bases, with 11 bases between. The CDR3 runs 14 residues. Germline V gene lookup returns CDR1 SQVTM and CDR2 ANQGSEA. The CDR3 nucleotides are TGCAGCGTTGAAAATGCAGAGTTCTACAATGAGCAGTTCTTC. Protein: CSVENAEFYNEQFF.

This clonotype was counted once. The chain links TRBV20-1 to TRBJ2-2; TRBD1 aligns across 7 bases. Trimming at V came to 3 bases and at J to 1 base, leaving 2 bases not matched to a gene. Germline-derived CDR1 and CDR2 are DFQATT and SNEGSKA (reference sequence). This CDR3 has 14 amino acids. The DNA for the CDR3 is TGCAGTGCTAGTAGGACAGGGAACACCGGGGAGCTGTTTTTT. It specifies CSASRTGNTGELFF.

The rearrangement links TRBV14 to TRBJ2-3; D may be TRBD1 (5 bases). The germline V gene has CDR1 SGHDN and CDR2 FVKESK. With 3 bases removed from V and 5 bases from J, the gap between germline ends came to 9 bases. The CDR3 runs 13 residues. In nucleotides, the CDR3 is TGTGCCAGCAGCCACATCGACAGAGATACGCAGTATTTT. It specifies CASSHIDRDTQYF.

The chain combines TRBV20-1 with TRBJ1-2, with TRBD1 matching 8 bases. The germline V gene encodes CDR1 DFQATT and CDR2 SNEGSKA (reference sequence). V gave up 2 bases and J gave up 2 bases; unmatched junction bases: 4. The CDR3 extends over 14 amino acids. CDR3 in amino acids: CSARFRDRNYGYTF. CDR3 bases: TGCAGTGCTAGATTCAGGGACAGGAACTATGGCTACACCTTC.

The rearrangement uses TRBV6-5 and TRBJ2-7, with 8 bases lining up with TRBD2. Germline V gene sequence: CDR1 MNHEY, CDR2 SVGAGI. The V gene end was trimmed by 6 bases and the J gene end by 2 bases; junction bases not matched to a gene: 6. The CDR3 consists of 14 residues. This CDR3 reads CASSRGTSAYEQYF. In nucleotides, the CDR3 is TGTGCCAGCAGCCGCGGGACTAGTGCCTACGAGCAGTACTTC.

J is TRBJ2-1 and V is TRBV5-1, with D possibly matching TRBD1 (6 bases). Trimming left V 0 bases short and J 8 bases short, with 9 bases between. The germline V gene has CDR1 SGHRS and CDR2 YFSETQ. This CDR3 spans 13 amino acids. CDR3 nucleotides: TGCGCCAGCAGCTTGGACAGGGTTTATGAGCAGTTCTTC. It translates to CASSLDRVYEQFF.

The V gene is TRBV6-2 or TRBV6-3, the J gene TRBJ2-7; 10 bases match TRBD1. The germline gives CDR1 MNHEY, CDR2 SVGEGT. This CDR3 is built from 17 residues. V was pared by 6 bases and J by 0 bases, with 11 bases of the junction left unmatched. In DNA form, the CDR3 reads TGTGCCAGCAGAGACGTCCCCGGGACAGGGGTCTCCTACGAGCAGTACTTC. It codes for CASRDVPGTGVSYEQYF.

The chain uses TRBV4-1 and TRBJ2-7, with TRBD1 matching over 8 bases. TRBJ2-5 explains the end of the DNA better; the J call may be wrong. Germline CDR1 MGHRA, CDR2 YSYEKL. CDR3 size: 15 residues. This CDR3 is CASSQLGQGWETQYF. CDR3 coding DNA: TGCGCCAGCAGCCAACTAGGACAGGGTTGGGAGACCCAGTACTTC.

This clonotype was seen a handful of times. The V and J genes are TRBV7-9 and TRBJ2-1; D unclear. The CDR3 contains 13 residues. Germline loops: CDR1 SEHNR, CDR2 FQNEAQ (reference sequence). Between the trimmed V and J ends, which lost 5 bases and 10 bases, there was a span of 15 bases. The CDR3 protein is CASSPRTSREQFF. The CDR3 bases are TGTGCCAGCAGCCCACGGACGTCCAGGGAGCAGTTCTTC. Based on the CDR3 plus reference TRBV7-9 and TRBJ2-1, the full variable domain is DTGVSQNPRHKITKRGQNVTFRCDPISEHNRLYWYRQTLGQGPEFLTYFQNEAQLEKSRLLSDRFSAERPKGSFSTLEIQRTEQGDSAMYLCASSPRTSREQFFGPGTRLTVL.

The chain combines TRBV20-1 with TRBJ2-7; the match to TRBD1 covers 7 bases. The CDR3 extends over 12 amino acids. V shed 3 bases and J 7 bases; nucleotides not matched to a gene: 6. Germline V CDR1 and CDR2: DFQATT, SNEGSKA (reference sequence). The CDR3: CSAREPGQEQYF. The CDR3 DNA reads TGCAGTGCTAGGGAACCGGGACAGGAGCAGTACTTC.

This clonotype was counted a few times. The rearrangement joins TRBV7-2 to TRBJ2-5, with D perhaps assigned TRBD1 or TRBD2 (5 bases each). With the DNA end fitting TRBJ2-7 better, the J assignment may be wrong. The CDR3 covers 14 residues. CDR1 and CDR2 (germline): SGHTA, FQGNSA. CDR3 DNA: TGTGCCAGCAGAAAGGGGACGGGAAACTACGAGCAGTACTTC. Translating gives CASRKGTGNYEQYF.

The chain joins TRBV25-1 to TRBJ1-1; weak D call: TRBD1 (5 bases). V gave up 4 bases and J gave up 1 base, with 16 bases separating them. CDR3 length: 16 residues. Germline CDR1 and CDR2: MGHDK and SYGVNS. In DNA form, the CDR3 reads TGTGCCAGCAGTGTAGTTCGTTTCGGGGCGAACACTGAAGCTTTCTTT. It yields the protein CASSVVRFGANTEAFF. The full variable domain, rest sourced from reference TRBV25-1 and TRBJ1-1, is EADIYQTPRYLVIGTGKKITLECSQTMGHDKMYWYQQDPGMELHLIHYSYGVNSTEKGDLSSESTVSRIRTEHFPLTLESARPSHTSQYLCASSVVRFGANTEAFFGQGTRLTVV.

Details on this clonotype: Germline and junction disagree at one end, which may indicate a read error. Here the CDR3 reads CASSLGTGTQGTEAFF. CDR3 nucleotides: TGTGCCAGCAGCCTTGGGACAGGCACCCAGGGGACTGAAGCTTTTTTT. This rearrangement joins TRBV7-2 to TRBJ1-1, with 8 bases fitting TRBD1. Germline loops: CDR1 SGHTA, CDR2 FQGNSA. The CDR3 extends over 16 amino acids.

This clonotype was observed a handful of times. DNA for the CDR3: TGTGCCAGCAGTTTATGGAGGTCCGGGGCCCTCGGCAATGAGCAGTTCTTC. Its translation is CASSLWRSGALGNEQFF. V gene TRBV28 combines with J gene TRBJ2-1; D possibly matches TRBD1 or TRBD2 (5 bases each). Germline loops: CDR1 MDHEN, CDR2 SYDVKM. With 0 bases removed from V and 6 bases from J, the gap between germline ends came to 18 bases. The CDR3 has 17 amino acids.

In its sample, this clonotype was seen a few times. CDR3 DNA: TGTGCCAGCAGCTGGGCCCGAAGGAGCACAGATACGCAGTATTTT. This sequence encodes CASSWARRSTDTQYF. The V call is TRBV11-2, the J call TRBJ2-3; D is undetermined. The germline V and J ends were trimmed by 4 bases and 0 bases, with 11 bases remaining between them. The CDR3 contains 15 residues. CDR1 and CDR2 from the germline V gene are SGHAT and FQNNGV. The full variable domain, with the rest looked up from reference TRBV11-2 and TRBJ2-3, is EAGVAQSPRYKIIEKRQSVAFWCNPISGHATLYWYQQILGQGPKLLIQFQNNGVVDDSQLPKDRFSAERLKGVDSTLKIQPAKLEDSAVYLCASSWARRSTDTQYFGPGTRLTVL.

Regarding this clonotype: Sequence at one end of the junction differs from germline and may be a read error. The rearrangement links TRBV2 to TRBJ2-1, with D possibly TRBD2 on 5 matching bases. The V gene's germline CDR1 is SNHLY and CDR2 FYNNEI. The CDR3 is 14 amino acids. The CDR3, as DNA: TGTGCCAGCACGCAAAGTGGGAGAAACAATGGGCAGTTCTTC. This translates into CASTQSGRNNGQFF. Together with reference TRBV2 and TRBJ2-1, the CDR3 gives the full variable domain: EPEVTQTPSHQVTQMGQEVILRCVPISNHLYFYWYRQILGQKVEFLVSFYNNEISEKSEIFDDQFSVERPDGSNFTLKIRSTKLEDSAMYFCASTQSGRNNGQFFGPGTRLTVL.

The sample holds a few counts of this clonotype. The rearrangement links TRBV11-2 to TRBJ1-2; no reliable D call. CDR3 size: 16 residues. Germline V lookup: CDR1 SGHAT, CDR2 FQNNGV. V shed 0 bases and J shed 5 bases, with 16 bases lying between them. The DNA for the CDR3 is TGTGCCAGCAGCTTAGATGGATGGGGAGAGTTTTATGGCTACACCTTC. It specifies CASSLDGWGEFYGYTF.

This clonotype was detected only a few times. The chain combines TRBV24-1 with TRBJ2-3; 8 nucleotides agree with TRBD1. Germline CDR1 is KGHDR and CDR2 is SFDVKD. The CDR3 is 15 amino acids. J lost 3 bases, V lost 3 bases, and 4 bases had no gene match. CDR3 nucleotides: TGTGCCACCAGTGATCCGACAGGGGAAACAGATACGCAGTATTTT. Protein sequence: CATSDPTGETDTQYF.

The chain combines TRBV7-2 with TRBJ2-7; D gene ambiguous. The germline gives CDR1 SGHTA, CDR2 FQGNSA. The CDR3 loop spans 15 amino acids. Trimming took off 3 bases at V and 0 bases at J, with 12 bases between the two ends. The CDR3 nucleotides read TGTGCCAGCAGCTTGAGCAAATCCAGCTCCTACGAGCAGTACTTC. Its protein is CASSLSKSSSYEQYF.

The J gene is TRBJ2-7, the V gene TRBV6-2 or TRBV6-3; the D gene is possibly TRBD2 (6 bases). Germline loops: CDR1 MNHEY, CDR2 SVGEGT. The CDR3 spans 15 residues. V was trimmed by 4 bases and J by 0 bases, leaving 13 bases between them. The CDR3 DNA sequence: TGTGCCAGCAGTTTCGGGACTCTTAGCTCCTACGAGCAGTACTTC. Its protein is CASSFGTLSSYEQYF.

This clonotype was detected only a few times. The gene calls are TRBV20-1 and TRBJ1-2, with D possibly TRBD1 on 6 matching bases. Per the germline V gene, CDR1 is DFQATT and CDR2 is SNEGSKA (reference sequence). This CDR3 is 14 amino acids long. V was shortened by 0 bases and J by 4 bases, with 12 bases between the two germline ends. The CDR3 DNA sequence: TGCAGTGCTAGAGATAAGGTGACAGGCTATGGCTACACCTTC. It specifies CSARDKVTGYGYTF.

This clonotype was recorded a few times. The V gene is TRBV30, the J gene TRBJ1-2; tentative D call: TRBD1 (6 bases). Trimming left V 7 bases short and J 4 bases short, with 10 bases between. Germline V gives CDR1 GTSNPN, CDR2 SVGIG (reference sequence). CDR3 length equals 11 residues. CDR3 nucleotide sequence: TGTGCCTCCCGGGACATCTATGGCTACACCTTC. Its protein is CASRDIYGYTF.